This passage covers 27 T cell receptor beta chains from one sample sequenced in a study of blood T cell repertoires in COVID-19. The protocol was immunoSEQ multiplex PCR, while the TCRdb copy is restricted to in-frame clones and leaves out a portion. The sample lists about 230,000 clones; 80% to 85% were seen once. Material for sequencing was peripheral blood. The receptors shown here come from a man aged 45-65 years with active or convalescent COVID-19.

This clone has more than one count but fewer than ten. The chain is built from TRBV7-2 and TRBJ1-2, with TRBD1 as a possible D gene (5 bases). V was shortened by 3 bases and J by 4 bases, with 15 bases between the two germline ends. This CDR3 has 15 residues. Per the germline V gene, CDR1 is SGHTA and CDR2 is FQGNSA. The CDR3 DNA is TGTGCCAGCAGCTTCGGCCGGGACTCCCCCTATGGCTACACCTTC. This encodes CASSFGRDSPYGYTF.

The chain has TRBV5-6 and TRBJ1-1; D is undetermined. Trimming pared 4 bases from V and 0 bases from J, leaving 10 bases between. The CDR3 covers 14 residues. CDR1 and CDR2 (germline): SGHDT, YYEEEE. CDR3 sequence reads: CASSPPPVNTEAFF. The CDR3 bases are TGTGCCAGCAGCCCCCCCCCTGTGAACACTGAAGCTTTCTTT.

This chain links TRBV29-1 with TRBJ2-7; D unclear. The CDR3 is 12 amino acids. V was cut by 4 bases and J by 2 bases, with 9 bases left in between. Germline loops: CDR1 SQVTM, CDR2 ANQGSEA. The CDR3 DNA reads TGCAGCGTTGCCCTGGGCCCCTACGAGCAGTACTTC. This sequence encodes CSVALGPYEQYF.

The chain couples TRBV18 to TRBJ2-3, with a weak D call TRBD2 (6 bases). The CDR3 length is 17 residues. From germline, CDR1 is KGHSH and CDR2 LQKENI. Trimming took 3 bases from V and 1 from J, leaving 17 bases between them. CDR3 bases: TGTGCCAGCTCACCCCGGGGGTTGCGGGGACGCACAGATACGCAGTATTTT. Translating it yields CASSPRGLRGRTDTQYF. Variable domain in full (rest from reference TRBV18 and TRBJ2-3): NAGVMQNPRHLVRRRGQEARLRCSPMKGHSHVYWYRQLPEEGLKFMVYLQKENIIDESGMPKERFSAEFPKEGPSILRIQQVVRGDSAAYFCASSPRGLRGRTDTQYFGPGTRLTVL.

This clone was found once. This sequence joins TRBV1 and TRBJ2-5; the table's D call, TRBD2, has no DNA check behind it. TRBV1 corresponds to a pseudogene. This CDR3 is built from 19 residues. CDR3 bases: TGCACCAGCAGCCAAGAACGTACGTTAGCGGGGGATAACAAAGAGACCCAGTACTTC. Amino acids: CTSSQERTLAGDNKETQYF.

The chain uses TRBV6-5 and TRBJ2-1; weak D call: TRBD2 (6 bases). CDR1 and CDR2 (germline): MNHEY, SVGAGI. V dropped 5 bases and J dropped 11 bases, with 13 bases sitting between them. This CDR3 contains 12 residues. CDR3 sequence reads: CASSPEGTQQFF. Here the CDR3 DNA reads TGTGCCAGCAGTCCCGAAGGGACTCAGCAGTTCTTC.

The rearrangement links TRBV7-2 to TRBJ2-7, with D perhaps matching TRBD2 (7 bases). CDR3 length: 15 amino acids. With 4 bases removed from V and 5 bases from J, the gap between germline ends came to 18 bases. Germline V lookup: CDR1 SGHTA, CDR2 FQGNSA. CDR3 bases: TGTGCCAGCAGCTCCCCCGGGGGGCTAATGGACGAGCAGTACTTC. Translation gives CASSSPGGLMDEQYF.

The chain uses TRBV20-1 and TRBJ2-3; 12 nucleotides line up with TRBD2. The junction had 8 bases not matched to a gene; V was cut back by 3 bases and J by 1 base. CDR1 is DFQATT, CDR2 SNEGSKA, per germline (reference sequence). CDR3 length: 17 amino acids. Here the CDR3 reads CSASGLAGGRGTDTQYF. CDR3 nucleotides: TGCAGTGCTAGTGGTCTAGCGGGGGGGCGGGGCACAGATACGCAGTATTTT.

A few counts support this clone. This sequence joins TRBV6-5 and TRBJ1-6; D gene unclear. This CDR3 is built from 14 residues. Germline V gene data show CDR1 as MNHEY and CDR2 as SVGAGI. V lost 6 bases, J lost 5 bases, and 11 bases lay in between. The CDR3 protein is CASRGDGHNSPLHF. CDR3 nucleotide sequence: TGTGCCAGCAGGGGAGACGGTCATAATTCACCCCTCCACTTT.

The gene calls are TRBV7-9 and TRBJ2-3; 9 bases align to TRBD1. The junction had 7 bases not matched to a gene; V was cut back by 5 bases and J by 4 bases. Germline V gene lookup returns CDR1 SEHNR and CDR2 FQNEAQ (reference sequence). The CDR3 consists of 15 residues. The DNA of the CDR3 is TGTGCCAGCAGCAACCCGGACAGGGGAGCAGATACGCAGTATTTT. This gives the protein CASSNPDRGADTQYF. Supplemented by reference TRBV7-9 and TRBJ2-3, the full variable domain reads DTGVSQNPRHKITKRGQNVTFRCDPISEHNRLYWYRQTLGQGPEFLTYFQNEAQLEKSRLLSDRFSAERPKGSFSTLEIQRTEQGDSAMYLCASSNPDRGADTQYFGPGTRLTVL.

This clone was observed a few times. This chain joins TRBV28 and TRBJ1-5, with D hard to call. The length of the CDR3 is 13 residues. The germline V gene has CDR1 MDHEN and CDR2 SYDVKM. With 7 bases removed from V and 2 bases from J, the gap between germline ends came to 9 bases. CDR3 coding DNA: TGTGCCAGCAAGGAGGCTGGCAATCAGCCCCAGCATTTT. It translates to CASKEAGNQPQHF.

The V call is TRBV21-1, the J call TRBJ1-3. TRBV21-1 is a pseudogene segment. The CDR3 is 18 residues long. The CDR3 is CASSFQNGRTGRCGTIYF. CDR3 in DNA: TGTGCCAGCAGCTTTCAAAACGGCCGGACTGGAAGATGTGGCACCATATATTTT.

The CDR3 nucleotides read TGTGCCAGCAGCTCCAGACAGTGGGAAAAACTGTTTTTT. Encoded protein: CASSSRQWEKLFF. The chain is built from TRBV7-9 and TRBJ1-4; perhaps TRBD1 as D (5 bases). The CDR3 covers 13 residues. CDR1 is SEHNR and CDR2 is FQNEAQ in the germline V gene (reference sequence). The germline V and J ends were trimmed by 4 bases and 8 bases, with 11 bases remaining between them. Drawing the rest from reference TRBV7-9 and TRBJ1-4, the complete variable domain is DTGVSQNPRHKITKRGQNVTFRCDPISEHNRLYWYRQTLGQGPEFLTYFQNEAQLEKSRLLSDRFSAERPKGSFSTLEIQRTEQGDSAMYLCASSSRQWEKLFFGSGTQLSVL.

The chain combines TRBV7-2 with TRBJ2-3; D is unclear. The CDR3 consists of 12 residues. The germline CDR1 and CDR2 sequences are SGHTA and FQGNSA. V dropped 3 bases and J dropped 5 bases, with 6 bases sitting between them. The CDR3 protein is CASSFTKDTQYF. In DNA, the CDR3 is TGTGCCAGCAGCTTCACTAAAGATACGCAGTATTTT.

The CDR3 sequence is CASRFGQADGEKLFF. In DNA, the CDR3 is TGCGCCAGCAGGTTCGGACAGGCTGACGGAGAAAAACTGTTTTTT. The gene calls are TRBV5-1 and TRBJ1-4; TRBD1 matches 7 bases. The CDR3 extends over 15 amino acids. V lost 5 bases and J lost 8; bases outside the gene matches: 12. Germline V gene data show CDR1 as SGHRS and CDR2 as YFSETQ.

The chain has TRBV5-4 and TRBJ2-1; D ambiguous. Germline CDR1 SGHNT, CDR2 YYREEE (reference sequence). The V and J ends lost 0 bases and 5 bases respectively, with 9 bases between them. This CDR3 region has 14 residues. CDR3 in amino acids: CASSLAVVNNEQFF. Here the CDR3 DNA reads TGTGCCAGCAGCTTGGCCGTAGTCAACAATGAGCAGTTCTTC.

J is TRBJ1-6 and V is TRBV7-8, with D perhaps TRBD1 (5 bases). The germline gives CDR1 SGHVS, CDR2 FQNEAQ. Trimming pared 5 bases from V and 10 bases from J, leaving 15 bases between. The CDR3 covers 14 residues. CDR3 nucleotides: TGTGCCAGCAGCGCGTCACTTCGGGGGTCACCCCTCCACTTT. Protein: CASSASLRGSPLHF.

The chain links TRBV6-5 to TRBJ1-1; weak D call: TRBD1 (6 bases). Per the germline V gene, CDR1 is MNHEY and CDR2 is SVGAGI. Between the trimmed V and J ends, which lost 1 base and 8 bases, there was a span of 8 bases. The CDR3 consists of 12 residues. CDR3 amino acids: CASSYWGREAFF. CDR3 coding DNA: TGTGCCAGCAGTTACTGGGGGCGGGAAGCTTTCTTT.

This clone appeared a single time. The chain couples TRBV4-1 to TRBJ2-7; D ambiguous. CDR1 MGHRA and CDR2 YSYEKL come from the germline V gene. This CDR3 has 14 residues. The ends were cut back, 0 bases at V and 0 bases at J, with 6 bases in the middle. Written as DNA, the CDR3 is TGCGCCAGCAGCCAAGATACGGGCTCCTACGAGCAGTACTTC. It is translated as CASSQDTGSYEQYF.

The rearrangement joins TRBV19 to TRBJ2-7, with TRBD2 identical over 9 bases. The CDR3 is 13 amino acids. J lost 10 bases, V lost 4 bases, and 8 bases had no gene match. Germline-derived CDR1 and CDR2 are LNHDA and SQIVND (reference sequence). The CDR3 DNA reads TGTGCCAGTAGTACGGGCGGGGGGGCTGGCCAGTACTTC. Translation: CASSTGGGAGQYF. Using reference TRBV19 and TRBJ2-7 for the parts outside the CDR3, the full variable domain is DGGITQSPKYLFRKEGQNVTLSCEQNLNHDAMYWYRQDPGQGLRLIYYSQIVNDFQKGDIAEGYSVSREKKESFPLTVTSAQKNPTAFYLCASSTGGGAGQYFGPGTRLTVT.

The rearrangement uses TRBV13 and TRBJ2-1; TRBD2 might be the D (5 bases). The germline CDR1 and CDR2 sequences are PRHDT and FYEKMQ (reference sequence). This CDR3 comprises 14 residues. V dropped 0 bases and J dropped 6 bases, with 9 bases sitting between them. CDR3 bases: TGTGCCAGCAGCTTAGGCGCTCGGGGCAATGAGCAGTTCTTC. It codes for CASSLGARGNEQFF.

The CDR3 coding sequence is TGTGCCAGCAGCCCAGACCGGGACTCCCGCTACAATGAGCAGTTCTTC. It encodes CASSPDRDSRYNEQFF. The rearrangement uses TRBV7-2 and TRBJ2-1, with D possibly TRBD2 on 6 matching bases. Germline CDR1 and CDR2: SGHTA and FQGNSA. The CDR3 is 16 amino acids. Deletions cut 5 bases from V and 3 bases from J, with 17 bases between.

This clone was detected a few times. The V gene is TRBV11-2, the J gene TRBJ1-2; 9 nucleotides align to TRBD1. The V and J ends lost 4 bases and 7 bases, in that order; junction bases with no gene match: 7. This CDR3 is built from 14 residues. In germline, CDR1 is SGHAT, CDR2 FQNNGV. The CDR3 DNA sequence: TGTGCCAGCAGCTCCTTACAGGGGGCGTTTGGCTACACCTTC. Translated, it gives CASSSLQGAFGYTF.

V is TRBV2 and J is TRBJ2-7; perhaps TRBD1 as D (6 bases). The CDR3 covers 12 residues. From germline, CDR1 is SNHLY and CDR2 FYNNEI. The ends were cut back, 5 bases at V and 3 bases at J, with 8 bases in the middle. This CDR3 reads CASSTDSYEQYF. CDR3 DNA: TGTGCCAGCAGTACGGACAGCTACGAGCAGTACTTC.

The chain recombines TRBV27 with TRBJ1-2; weak D call: TRBD1 (6 bases). Germline CDR1 MNHEY, CDR2 SMNVEV (reference sequence). There are 14 residues in the CDR3. V dropped 6 bases and J dropped 4 bases, with 15 bases sitting between them. The chain's CDR3 is CASSIQGLGYGYTF. CDR3 in DNA: TGTGCCAGCAGCATACAGGGATTGGGCTATGGCTACACCTTC.

With respect to this clone: Other DNA sequences in this sample translate to the same CDR3. The chain employs TRBV19 and TRBJ1-6; 7 positions agree with TRBD1. The CDR3 is 12 residues long. The V and J ends lost 10 bases and 6 bases, in that order; junction bases with no gene match: 3. CDR1 and CDR2 (germline): LNHDA, SQIVND (reference sequence). The DNA for the CDR3 is TGTGCCACCCGACAGGGTAATTCACCCCTCCACTTT. This encodes CATRQGNSPLHF.

V and J are TRBV7-8 and TRBJ2-5, with D perhaps TRBD2 (6 bases). CDR1 is SGHVS, CDR2 FQNEAQ, per germline. The V and J ends lost 2 bases and 0 bases respectively, with 10 bases between them. The CDR3 length is 15 residues. As DNA, the CDR3 is TGTGCCAGCAGCTTATTAGCGGCGTACCAAGAGACCCAGTACTTC. Protein sequence: CASSLLAAYQETQYF.